These 8 T cell receptor beta chains originate from one sample sequenced in a study of cytomegalovirus exposure and HLA in healthy donors. Vbeta (60) and Jbeta (13) primers were used in the PCR. Some clones are missing from TCRdb's copy, which holds only in-frame ones; the method was immunoSEQ multiplex PCR. The sample consists of around 64,000 clones, 80% to 90% of them appearing once. Sequencing was done on a sample of PBMCs. These receptors originate from a woman in her thirties in good health and CMV-seronegative.

The chain carries TRBV28 and TRBJ1-5; the D is unclear. This CDR3 is built from 15 residues. Germline V gene sequence: CDR1 MDHEN, CDR2 SYDVKM. With 3 bases removed from V and 6 bases from J, the gap between germline ends came to 15 bases. The CDR3: CASSFKAVRGQPQHF. As DNA, the CDR3 is TGTGCCAGCAGTTTTAAGGCGGTCCGGGGTCAGCCCCAGCATTTT.

CDR3 DNA: TGTGCCAGCAGCGTAGATCAGGGGTACTATGGCTACACCTTC. Translating it yields CASSVDQGYYGYTF. V is TRBV9 and J is TRBJ1-2; D is perhaps TRBD1 (6 bases). Per germline, CDR1 SGDLS and CDR2 YYNGEE. This CDR3 comprises 14 residues. Between the trimmed V and J ends, which lost 0 bases and 3 bases, there was a span of 9 bases.

This clone appeared a single time. The V call is TRBV27, the J call TRBJ2-7; no clear D. Trimming left V 1 base short and J 2 bases short, with 9 bases between. The CDR3 consists of 14 residues. Germline V gene sequence: CDR1 MNHEY, CDR2 SMNVEV (reference sequence). The CDR3 here is CASSLYRGAYEQYF. The DNA for the CDR3 is TGTGCCAGCAGTTTATATCGCGGCGCCTACGAGCAGTACTTC.

The chain is built from TRBV6-6 and TRBJ2-7; no firm D call. CDR3 length: 15 amino acids. With 0 bases removed from V and 6 bases from J, the gap between germline ends came to 15 bases. Germline V lookup: CDR1 MNHNY, CDR2 SVGAGI (reference sequence). The CDR3 protein is CASSYSSPSGSEQYF. DNA for the CDR3: TGTGCCAGCAGTTACTCGTCCCCCTCCGGTAGCGAGCAGTACTTC.

The chain couples TRBV27 to TRBJ1-2, with D perhaps TRBD1 (5 bases). V dropped 0 bases and J dropped 4 bases, with 6 bases sitting between them. The CDR3 has 13 residues. In germline, CDR1 is MNHEY, CDR2 SMNVEV (reference sequence). CDR3 sequence: CASSLSGGYGYTF. As DNA, the CDR3 is TGTGCCAGCAGTTTATCGGGGGGCTATGGCTACACCTTC.

J is TRBJ1-2 and V is TRBV2; tentatively, D is TRBD1 (6 bases). Trimming took 6 bases from V and 6 from J, leaving 11 bases between them. Germline CDR1 and CDR2: SNHLY and FYNNEI. The CDR3 runs 12 residues. The CDR3, as DNA: TGTGCCAGCAGAACGGACAGTCATGGCTACACCTTC. Translation gives CASRTDSHGYTF. The variable domain in full, completed from reference TRBV2 and TRBJ1-2, reads EPEVTQTPSHQVTQMGQEVILRCVPISNHLYFYWYRQILGQKVEFLVSFYNNEISEKSEIFDDQFSVERPDGSNFTLKIRSTKLEDSAMYFCASRTDSHGYTFGSGTRLTVV.

The chain joins TRBV4-2 to TRBJ1-6, with D maybe TRBD1 (6 bases). The CDR3 sequence is 16 residues long. Trimming removed 1 base from V and 10 bases from J, with 17 bases in between. The germline V gene has CDR1 LGHNA and CDR2 YNFKEQ. The CDR3 region is CASSQGAGTMASPLHF. In DNA, the CDR3 is TGTGCCAGCAGCCAAGGGGCCGGGACAATGGCCTCACCCCTCCACTTT.

The CDR3, as DNA: TGTGCCAGCAGCTTAAAGCCTGGGAGCTCAAGGAGCACAGATACGCAGTATTTT. The encoded protein is CASSLKPGSSRSTDTQYF. The chain recombines TRBV11-2 with TRBJ2-3, with a weak D call TRBD2 (5 bases). From germline, CDR1 is SGHAT and CDR2 FQNNGV. The CDR3 runs 18 residues. Trimming took 2 bases from V and 0 from J, leaving 18 bases between them.